This is a list of T cell receptor beta chains from one sample in a study of beta chain features in type 1 diabetes. Produced via immunoSEQ multiplex PCR; TCRdb's table is partial and in-frame only. The sample includes about 140,000 clones, roughly 9.3% of them seen just once. Source material: central memory CD4+ T cells from blood. These TCRs come from a woman between 40 and 50 years old in good health. Each CDR3 is given with its conserved first and last residue. A D gene is named only where the DNA matches it firmly. Expanded clones are given a class, and other clones once, few, many or no size at all.

>TRBJ2-3|TRBV7-9|few|TRBD1
CASSPQGNTDTQYF
TGTGCCAGCAGCCCACAGGGGAACACAGATACGCAGTATTTT
>TRBJ1-2|TRBV6-5|.|.
CASSYLRGFRSYTF
TGTGCCAGCAGTTACCTTAGGGGATTTCGTAGCTACACCTTC
>TRBJ1-2|TRBV6-1|.|.
CASSENSVYGYTF
TGTGCCAGCAGTGAAAACTCGGTCTATGGCTACACCTTC
>TRBJ1-3|TRBV19|few|.
CASNRALGNTIYF
TGTGCCAGTAACAGGGCGCTCGGAAACACCATATATTTT
>TRBJ1-1|TRBV6-5|.|.
CASSYRGLANTEAFF
TGTGCCAGCAGTTACAGGGGTCTCGCGAACACTGAAGCTTTCTTT
>TRBJ1-1|TRBV7-2|.|.
CASSSSIGAWGPEAFF
TGTGCCAGCAGCTCCAGCATCGGGGCATGGGGGCCTGAAGCTTTCTTT
>TRBJ2-7|TRBV7-9|.|.
CASSAVNRAGEQYF
TGTGCCAGCAGCGCCGTCAACAGGGCTGGCGAGCAGTACTTC
>TRBJ2-7|TRBV7-2|few|TRBD1
CASSRDRGYEQYF
TGTGCCAGCAGCAGAGACAGGGGCTACGAGCAGTACTTC
>TRBJ2-3|TRBV7-2|many|TRBD2
CASSWRAGERTDTQYF
TGTGCCAGCAGCTGGCGAGCGGGGGAGCGCACAGATACGCAGTATTTT
>TRBJ2-7|TRBV5-1|.|TRBD1
CASSKGQEEGEEQYF
TGCGCCAGCAGCAAGGGACAGGAGGAGGGGGAAGAGCAGTACTTC
>TRBJ1-1|TRBV14|many|.
CASSQDKVRGTEAFF
TGTGCCAGCAGCCAAGATAAGGTACGAGGGACTGAAGCTTTCTTT
>TRBJ2-3|TRBV5-1|.|TRBD2
CASRSGGASDTQYF
TGCGCCAGCAGAAGCGGGGGGGCGAGTGATACGCAGTATTTT
>TRBJ1-2|TRBV28|few|.
CASSPELSYGYTF
TGTGCCAGCAGTCCCGAGTTGTCGTATGGCTACACCTTC
>TRBJ2-3|TRBV7-2|.|.
CASTGRGTGALDTQYF
TGTGCCAGCACTGGGAGGGGGACCGGGGCACTAGATACGCAGTATTTT
>TRBJ2-5|TRBV7-2|.|.
CASSQAETQYF
TGTGCCAGCAGTCAGGCCGAGACCCAGTACTTC
>TRBJ2-3|TRBV4-3|many|.
CASSQDVRGPLHTQYF
TGCGCCAGCAGCCAAGATGTGCGGGGTCCTTTGCATACGCAGTATTTT
>TRBJ2-1|TRBV19|.|.
CASSGSGPEQFF
TGTGCCAGTAGTGGAAGCGGACCGGAGCAGTTCTTC
>TRBJ1-3|TRBV9|few|.
CASSVSLGNTIYF
TGTGCCAGCAGCGTATCGTTGGGAAACACCATATATTTT
>TRBJ2-5|TRBV10-3|few|.
CAISSQGRGETQYF
TGTGCCATCAGTTCGCAGGGGCGCGGAGAGACCCAGTACTTC
>TRBJ1-6|TRBV28|many|.
CASRAGKNSPLHF
TGTGCCAGCAGGGCAGGAAAAAATTCACCCCTCCACTTT
>TRBJ1-1|TRBV5-1|few|.
CASSFSGSNTEAFF
TGCGCCAGCAGCTTTTCAGGCTCGAACACTGAAGCTTTCTTT
>TRBJ1-5|TRBV4-3|few|.
CASSHGRGNQPQHF
TGCGCCAGCAGCCACGGCAGGGGCAATCAGCCCCAGCATTTT
>TRBJ2-7|TRBV9|.|.
CASSATGRGGPDEQYF
TGTGCCAGCAGCGCTACGGGGAGGGGGGGGCCGGACGAGCAGTACTTC
>TRBJ2-3|TRBV27|few|TRBD1
CASSLGQGTDTQYF
TGTGCCAGCAGTTTGGGACAGGGGACAGATACGCAGTATTTT
>TRBJ1-2|TRBV27|few|.
CASSQGTRNYGYTF
TGTGCCAGCAGTCAGGGGACGCGGAACTATGGCTACACCTTC
>TRBJ1-1|TRBV10-3|few|.
CAIRESQGPRGTEAFF
TGTGCCATCAGGGAATCACAGGGTCCTCGGGGCACTGAAGCTTTCTTT
>TRBJ2-3|TRBV7-2|many|TRBD2
CASSLVPSGGTSTDTQYF
TGTGCCAGCAGCTTAGTCCCTAGCGGGGGTACTAGCACAGATACGCAGTATTTT
>TRBJ2-5|TRBV9|.|TRBD1
CASTKRQGEETQYF
TGTGCCAGCACAAAACGGCAGGGGGAGGAGACCCAGTACTTC
>TRBJ1-2|TRBV5-6|many|.
CASSQPRPSLNYGYTF
TGTGCCAGCAGCCAGCCGAGGCCGTCCCTAAACTATGGCTACACCTTC
>TRBJ1-2|TRBV7-8|many|.
CASSLVNPGGRNYGYTF
TGTGCCAGCAGCTTAGTTAATCCGGGGGGGCGTAACTATGGCTACACCTTC
>TRBJ1-1|TRBV6-5|few|.
CASRDLGGRFTEAFF
TGTGCCAGCCGCGATTTGGGAGGACGGTTCACTGAAGCTTTCTTT
>TRBJ2-5|TRBV18|.|TRBD2
CASSPVVGTSQETQYF
TGTGCCAGCTCACCAGTAGTCGGGACTAGCCAAGAGACCCAGTACTTC
>TRBJ2-3|TRBV6-5|few|.
CASRQDTDTQYF
TGTGCCAGCAGGCAGGACACAGATACGCAGTATTTT
>TRBJ1-5|TRBV19|.|TRBD1
CASQTGQGFVAGNQPQHF
TGTGCCAGCCAGACGGGACAGGGTTTCGTTGCAGGCAATCAGCCCCAGCATTTT
>TRBJ2-5|TRBV7-2|few|.
CASSLGITGPALQETQYF
TGTGCCAGCAGCTTAGGGATTACAGGACCAGCGTTGCAAGAGACCCAGTACTTC
>TRBJ2-2|TRBV2|.|TRBD2
CASSILAYTGELFF
TGTGCCAGCAGTATACTAGCGTACACCGGGGAGCTGTTTTTT
>TRBJ2-7|TRBV6-6|many|TRBD2
CASVSGGVSYEQYF
TGTGCCAGCGTCAGCGGGGGTGTCTCCTACGAGCAGTACTTC
>TRBJ1-2|TRBV5-1|.|.
CASTLSTSSVGYGYTF
TGCGCCAGCACCCTCTCTACTAGTTCGGTCGGCTATGGCTACACCTTC
>TRBJ2-2|TRBV4-3|.|TRBD1
CASSQGFMTGGGGELFF
TGCGCCAGCAGCCAAGGTTTCATGACAGGGGGCGGCGGGGAGCTGTTTTTT
>TRBJ2-5|TRBV9|.|.
CASSVVVPRGWETQYF
TGTGCCAGCAGCGTAGTGGTCCCCCGGGGGTGGGAGACCCAGTACTTC